These 8 T cell receptor beta chains came from one sample sequenced in a study of neurological immune-mediated disorders. Using its own MiXCR run on the 5' RACE reads, TCRdb lists one record per CDR3 protein. Found here are around 69,000 distinct CDR3 sequences, roughly a tenth of them singletons; the top ten hold 9.5% to 10%. Time point defined: longitudinal time-point 1 (baseline). Sequenced: PBMCs. The receptors originated from a man under 40 in good health.

This clonotype was observed at least ten times. This chain connects TRBV5-1 to TRBJ2-7; D call uncertain. Germline lookup yields CDR1 SGHRS and CDR2 YFSETQ. CDR3 length: 18 residues. Trimming left V 6 bases short and J 2 bases short, with 27 bases between. DNA of the CDR3: TGCGCCAGCACGGAGACACGCATTAACCCGTCCCGGACCTACGAGCAGTACTTC. It encodes CASTETRINPSRTYEQYF.

This clonotype was observed a handful of times. The chain combines TRBV7-9 with TRBJ2-7; TRBD2 agrees at 13 bases. The CDR3 totals 14 residues. Unmatched junction bases numbered 4, after V lost 6 bases and J lost 5 bases. Per the germline V gene, CDR1 is SEHNR and CDR2 is FQNEAQ (reference sequence). Here the CDR3 reads CASSRLAGGNEQYF. DNA of the CDR3: TGTGCCAGCAGTCGACTAGCGGGAGGAAACGAGCAGTACTTC.

Details on this clonotype: Given a much more abundant clone one base away, this may be a read error. The V gene is TRBV28, the J gene TRBJ2-7; TRBD2 is a possible D gene (5 bases). CDR3 size: 15 residues. Looked up from germline, CDR1 is MDHEN and CDR2 is SYDVKM. Trimming took off 3 bases at V and 5 bases at J, with 17 bases between the two ends. The CDR3 nucleotides are TGTGCCAGCAGTTTTTTGGGCAGCGGTGGACACGAGCAGTACTTC. This sequence encodes CASSFLGSGGHEQYF.

This clonotype was seen ten or more times. Relative to the germline gene, one junction end is altered; a read error may explain this. CDR3 sequence: CASSTYQTQYF. In DNA, the CDR3 is TGTGCCAGCAGTACCTACCAGACCCAATACTTC. The chain has TRBV6-6 and TRBJ2-5; D gene ambiguous. This CDR3 spans 11 amino acids. Germline V gives CDR1 MNHNY, CDR2 SVGAGI (reference sequence).

This clonotype was picked up many times. The chain couples TRBV20-1 to TRBJ1-5; D is unresolved. Germline lookup yields CDR1 DFQATT and CDR2 SNEGSKA (reference sequence). V was shortened by 6 bases and J by 3 bases, with 15 bases between the two germline ends. This CDR3 contains 14 residues. The CDR3 region has the DNA TGCAGTGCGCTAACCCAGGTTTACAATCAGCCCCAGCATTTT. Translated, it gives CSALTQVYNQPQHF.

The sample holds many counts of this clonotype. This rearrangement joins TRBV2 to TRBJ2-5; D remains unclear. The germline gives CDR1 SNHLY, CDR2 FYNNEI. The CDR3 runs to 13 residues. V shed 8 bases and J shed 0 bases, with 10 bases lying between them. CDR3 residues: CASFGTDQETQYF. Here the CDR3 DNA reads TGTGCCAGCTTTGGCACGGACCAAGAGACCCAGTACTTC.

This chain links TRBV12-3 or TRBV12-4 with TRBJ2-1; 13 bases are a match to TRBD2. V was clipped by 7 bases and J by 5 bases; unmatched bases: 5. The CDR3 length is 15 residues. The CDR3 reads CASNLGTSGNNEQFF. CDR3 DNA sequence: TGTGCCAGCAATCTCGGGACTAGCGGGAACAATGAGCAGTTCTTC.

There are a few counts of this clonotype. This chain links TRBV4-1 with TRBJ2-4; possible D gene TRBD1, 6 bases. The CDR3 totals 16 residues. Germline V lookup: CDR1 MGHRA, CDR2 YSYEKL. The V gene lost 8 bases and the J gene lost 2 bases, with 19 bases spanning the gap. The CDR3, as DNA: TGCGCCAGCTCAACAGGGCTACGTCTTCCCAAAAACATTCAGTACTTC. Amino acids: CASSTGLRLPKNIQYF.